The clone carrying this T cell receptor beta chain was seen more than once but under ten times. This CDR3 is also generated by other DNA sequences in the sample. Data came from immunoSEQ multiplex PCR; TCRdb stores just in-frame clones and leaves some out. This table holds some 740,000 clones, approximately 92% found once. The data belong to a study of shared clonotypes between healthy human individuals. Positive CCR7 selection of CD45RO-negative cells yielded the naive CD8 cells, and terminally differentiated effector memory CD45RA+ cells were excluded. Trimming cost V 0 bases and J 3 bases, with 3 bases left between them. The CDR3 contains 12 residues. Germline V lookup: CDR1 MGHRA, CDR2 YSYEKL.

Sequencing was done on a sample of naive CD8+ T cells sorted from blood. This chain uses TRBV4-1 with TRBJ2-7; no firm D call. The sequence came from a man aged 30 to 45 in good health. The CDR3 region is CASSQEGYEQYF. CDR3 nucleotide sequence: TGCGCCAGCAGCCAAGAGGGCTACGAGCAGTACTTC.